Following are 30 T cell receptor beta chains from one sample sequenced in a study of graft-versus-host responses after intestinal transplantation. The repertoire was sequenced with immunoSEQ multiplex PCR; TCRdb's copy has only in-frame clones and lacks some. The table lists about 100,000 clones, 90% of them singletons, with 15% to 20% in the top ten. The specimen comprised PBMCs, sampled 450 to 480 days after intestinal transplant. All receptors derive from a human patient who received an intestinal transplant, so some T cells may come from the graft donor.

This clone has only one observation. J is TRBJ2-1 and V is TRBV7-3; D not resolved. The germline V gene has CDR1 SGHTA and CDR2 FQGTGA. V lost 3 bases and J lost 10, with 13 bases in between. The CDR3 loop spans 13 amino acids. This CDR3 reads CASSFDGLAEQFF. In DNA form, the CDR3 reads TGTGCCAGCAGCTTTGATGGGCTGGCGGAGCAGTTCTTC.

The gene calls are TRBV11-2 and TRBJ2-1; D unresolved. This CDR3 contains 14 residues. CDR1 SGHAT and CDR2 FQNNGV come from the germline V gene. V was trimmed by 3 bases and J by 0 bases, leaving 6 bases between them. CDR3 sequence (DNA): TGTGCCAGCAGCTTTAGGAGCTCCTACAATGAGCAGTTCTTC. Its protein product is CASSFRSSYNEQFF.

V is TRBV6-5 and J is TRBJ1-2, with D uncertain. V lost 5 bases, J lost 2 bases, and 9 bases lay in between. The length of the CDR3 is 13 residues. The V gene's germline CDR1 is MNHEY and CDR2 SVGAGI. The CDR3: CASSTTQNYGYTF. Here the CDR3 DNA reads TGTGCCAGCAGTACGACACAAAACTATGGCTACACCTTC.

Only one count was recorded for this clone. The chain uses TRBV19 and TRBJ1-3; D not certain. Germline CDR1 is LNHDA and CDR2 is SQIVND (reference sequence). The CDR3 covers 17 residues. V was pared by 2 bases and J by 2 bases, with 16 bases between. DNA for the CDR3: TGTGCCAGTAGTATACGGCTGGAGTCCCCCCCTGGAAACACCATATATTTT. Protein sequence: CASSIRLESPPGNTIYF. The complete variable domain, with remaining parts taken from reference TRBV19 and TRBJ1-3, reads DGGITQSPKYLFRKEGQNVTLSCEQNLNHDAMYWYRQDPGQGLRLIYYSQIVNDFQKGDIAEGYSVSREKKESFPLTVTSAQKNPTAFYLCASSIRLESPPGNTIYFGEGSWLTVV.

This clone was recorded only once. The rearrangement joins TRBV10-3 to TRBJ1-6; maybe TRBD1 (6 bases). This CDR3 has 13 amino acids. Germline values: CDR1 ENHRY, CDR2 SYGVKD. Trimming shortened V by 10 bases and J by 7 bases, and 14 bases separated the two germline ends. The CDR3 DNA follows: TGTGCCAGCAAGGACAGTCCCAATTCACCCCTCCACTTT. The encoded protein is CASKDSPNSPLHF.

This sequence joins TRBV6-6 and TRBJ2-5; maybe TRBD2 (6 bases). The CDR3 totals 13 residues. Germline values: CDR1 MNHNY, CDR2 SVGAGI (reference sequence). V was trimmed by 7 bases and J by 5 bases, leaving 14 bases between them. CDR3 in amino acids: CASIRTTSETQYF. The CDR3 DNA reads TGTGCCAGCATCCGGACTACGTCGGAGACCCAGTACTTC.

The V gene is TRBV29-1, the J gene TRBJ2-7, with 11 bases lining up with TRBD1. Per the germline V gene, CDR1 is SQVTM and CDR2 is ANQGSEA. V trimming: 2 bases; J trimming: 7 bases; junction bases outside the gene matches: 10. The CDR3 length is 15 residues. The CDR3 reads CSVEPIGQGAGEQYF. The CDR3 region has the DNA TGCAGCGTTGAACCTATCGGACAGGGGGCAGGAGAGCAGTACTTC.

The CDR3 DNA sequence: TGTGCCAGCAGCTTGGATCTAGATACCGGGGAGCTGTTTTTT. The encoded protein is CASSLDLDTGELFF. The chain is built from TRBV5-4 and TRBJ2-2; D is undetermined. The CDR3 length is 14 residues. V dropped 0 bases and J dropped 5 bases, with 8 bases sitting between them. CDR1 is SGHNT and CDR2 is YYREEE in the germline V gene (reference sequence).

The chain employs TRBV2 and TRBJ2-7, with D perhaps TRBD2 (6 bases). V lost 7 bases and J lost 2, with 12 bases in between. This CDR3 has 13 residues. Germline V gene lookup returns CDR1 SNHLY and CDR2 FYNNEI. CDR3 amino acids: CASNRDSAYEQYF. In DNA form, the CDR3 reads TGTGCCAGCAATCGGGACTCTGCCTACGAGCAGTACTTC.

In DNA form, the CDR3 reads TGTGCCAGCAGCTTAATACGTCTCGGGGGTCAAGAGACCCAGTACTTC. Translated: CASSLIRLGGQETQYF. V is TRBV11-2 and J is TRBJ2-5; maybe TRBD2 (6 bases). The CDR3 runs to 16 residues. V lost 2 bases, J lost 2 bases, and 15 bases lay in between. Germline assignment: CDR1 SGHAT and CDR2 FQNNGV.

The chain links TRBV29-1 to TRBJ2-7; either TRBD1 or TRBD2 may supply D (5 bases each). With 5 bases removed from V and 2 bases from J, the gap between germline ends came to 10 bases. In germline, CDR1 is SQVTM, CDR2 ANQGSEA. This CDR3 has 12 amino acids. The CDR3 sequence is CSVRDGTYEQYF. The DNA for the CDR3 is TGCAGCGTTCGGGACGGTACCTACGAGCAGTACTTC.

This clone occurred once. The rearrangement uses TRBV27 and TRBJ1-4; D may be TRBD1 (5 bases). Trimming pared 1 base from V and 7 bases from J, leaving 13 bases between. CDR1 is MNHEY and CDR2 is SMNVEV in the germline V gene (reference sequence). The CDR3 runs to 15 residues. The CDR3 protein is CASSLWGGGGEKLFF. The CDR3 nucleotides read TGTGCCAGCAGTTTATGGGGCGGGGGGGGTGAAAAACTGTTTTTT.

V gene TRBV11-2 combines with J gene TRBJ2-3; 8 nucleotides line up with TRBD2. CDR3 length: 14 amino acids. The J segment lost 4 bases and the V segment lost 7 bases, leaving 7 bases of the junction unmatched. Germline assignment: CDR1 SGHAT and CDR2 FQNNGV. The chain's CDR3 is CASTSGGPADTQYF. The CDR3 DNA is TGTGCCAGCACCTCGGGGGGGCCTGCAGATACGCAGTATTTT.

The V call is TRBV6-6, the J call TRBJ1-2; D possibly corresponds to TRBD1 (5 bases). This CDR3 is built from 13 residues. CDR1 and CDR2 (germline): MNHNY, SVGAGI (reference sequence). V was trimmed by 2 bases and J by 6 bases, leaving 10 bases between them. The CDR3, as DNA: TGTGCCAGCAGTTACGCGACAGTTGATGGCTACACCTTC. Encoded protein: CASSYATVDGYTF.

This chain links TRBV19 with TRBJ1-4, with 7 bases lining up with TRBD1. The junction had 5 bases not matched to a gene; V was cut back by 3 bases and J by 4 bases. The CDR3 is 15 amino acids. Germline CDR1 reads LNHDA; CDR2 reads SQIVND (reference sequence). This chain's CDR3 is CASSMDRTINEKLFF. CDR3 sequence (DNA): TGTGCCAGTAGTATGGACAGGACCATTAATGAAAAACTGTTTTTT.

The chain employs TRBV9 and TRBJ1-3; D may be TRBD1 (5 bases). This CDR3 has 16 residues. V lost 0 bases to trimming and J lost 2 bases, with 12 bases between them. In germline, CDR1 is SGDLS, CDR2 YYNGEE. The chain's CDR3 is CASSVVGESTGNTIYF. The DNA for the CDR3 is TGTGCCAGCAGCGTAGTGGGGGAGTCAACTGGAAACACCATATATTTT.

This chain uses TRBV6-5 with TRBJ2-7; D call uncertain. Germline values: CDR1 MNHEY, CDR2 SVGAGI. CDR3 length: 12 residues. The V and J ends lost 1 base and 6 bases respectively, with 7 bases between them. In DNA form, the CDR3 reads TGTGCCAGCAGTTACTTCCCGCGCGAGCAGTACTTC. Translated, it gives CASSYFPREQYF.

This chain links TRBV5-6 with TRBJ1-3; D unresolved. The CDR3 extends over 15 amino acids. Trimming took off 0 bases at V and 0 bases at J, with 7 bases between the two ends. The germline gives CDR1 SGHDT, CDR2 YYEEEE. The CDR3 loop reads CASSLAAFSGNTIYF. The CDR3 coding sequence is TGTGCCAGCAGCTTGGCGGCCTTCTCTGGAAACACCATATATTTT.

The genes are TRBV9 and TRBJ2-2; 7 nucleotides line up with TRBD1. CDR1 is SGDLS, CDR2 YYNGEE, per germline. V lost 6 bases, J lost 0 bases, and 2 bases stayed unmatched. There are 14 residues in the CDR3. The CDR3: CASTGTANTGELFF. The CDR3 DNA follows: TGTGCCAGCACCGGGACAGCGAACACCGGGGAGCTGTTTTTT. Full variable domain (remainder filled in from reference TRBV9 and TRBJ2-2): DSGVTQTPKHLITATGQRVTLRCSPRSGDLSVYWYQQSLDQGLQFLIQYYNGEERAKGNILERFSAQQFPDLHSELNLSSLELGDSALYFCASTGTANTGELFFGEGSRLTVL.

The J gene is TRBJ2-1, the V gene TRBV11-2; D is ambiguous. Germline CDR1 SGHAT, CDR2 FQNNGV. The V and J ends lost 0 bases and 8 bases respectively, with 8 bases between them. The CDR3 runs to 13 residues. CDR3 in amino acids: CASSLELRDEQFF. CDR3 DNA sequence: TGTGCCAGCAGCTTAGAACTAAGGGATGAGCAGTTCTTC.

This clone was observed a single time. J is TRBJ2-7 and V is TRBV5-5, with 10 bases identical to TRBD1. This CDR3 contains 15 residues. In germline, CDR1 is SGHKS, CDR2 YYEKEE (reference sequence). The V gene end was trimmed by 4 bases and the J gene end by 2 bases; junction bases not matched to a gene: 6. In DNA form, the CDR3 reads TGTGCCAGCAGCACCTCCGGGACAGGGGCCTACGAGCAGTACTTC. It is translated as CASSTSGTGAYEQYF.

CDR3 protein: CATQGATGELFF. DNA for the CDR3: TGTGCCACACAGGGGGCCACCGGGGAGCTGTTTTTT. The chain couples TRBV10-3 to TRBJ2-2; 9 bases line up with TRBD1. The CDR3 is 12 residues long. V gave up 10 bases and J gave up 4 bases; unmatched junction bases: 1. Germline loops: CDR1 ENHRY, CDR2 SYGVKD.

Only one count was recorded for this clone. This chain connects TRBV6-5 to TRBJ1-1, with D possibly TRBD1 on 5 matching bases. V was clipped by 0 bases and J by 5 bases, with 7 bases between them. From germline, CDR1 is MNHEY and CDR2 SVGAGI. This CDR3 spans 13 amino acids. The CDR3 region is CASSYSGQTEAFF. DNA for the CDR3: TGTGCCAGCAGTTACTCGGGGCAGACTGAAGCTTTCTTT.

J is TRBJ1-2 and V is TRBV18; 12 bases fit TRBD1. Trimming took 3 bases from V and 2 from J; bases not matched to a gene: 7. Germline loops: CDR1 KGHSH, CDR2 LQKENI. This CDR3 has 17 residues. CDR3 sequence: CASSPGQGAGGNYGYTF. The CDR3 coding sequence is TGTGCCAGCTCACCGGGACAGGGGGCAGGCGGAAACTATGGCTACACCTTC.

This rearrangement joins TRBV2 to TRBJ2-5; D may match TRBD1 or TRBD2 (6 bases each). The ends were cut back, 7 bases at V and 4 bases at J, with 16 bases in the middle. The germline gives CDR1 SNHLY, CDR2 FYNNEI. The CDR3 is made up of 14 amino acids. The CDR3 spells CASNRDTGGETQYF. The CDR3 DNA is TGTGCCAGCAACCGGGACACCGGGGGAGAGACCCAGTACTTC.

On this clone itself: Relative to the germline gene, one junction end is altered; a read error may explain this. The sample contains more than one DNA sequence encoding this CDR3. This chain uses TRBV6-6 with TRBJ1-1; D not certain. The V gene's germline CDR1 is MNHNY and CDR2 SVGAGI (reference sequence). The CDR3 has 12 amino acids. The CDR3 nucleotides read TGTGCCAGCAACGGGCCCTACACTGAAGCCTTCTTT. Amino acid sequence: CASNGPYTEAFF.

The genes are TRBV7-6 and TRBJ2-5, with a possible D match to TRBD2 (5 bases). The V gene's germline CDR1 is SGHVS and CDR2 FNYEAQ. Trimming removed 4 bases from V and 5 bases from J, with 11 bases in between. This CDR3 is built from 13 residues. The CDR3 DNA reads TGTGCCAGCAGCTCAACTAGTCGGGAGACCCAGTACTTC. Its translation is CASSSTSRETQYF.

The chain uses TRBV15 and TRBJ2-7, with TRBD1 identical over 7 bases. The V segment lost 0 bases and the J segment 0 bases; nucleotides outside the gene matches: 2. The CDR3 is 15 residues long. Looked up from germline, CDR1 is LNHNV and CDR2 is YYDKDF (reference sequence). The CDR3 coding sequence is TGTGCCACCAGCAGAGACACAGGGGCCTCCTACGAGCAGTACTTC. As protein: CATSRDTGASYEQYF.

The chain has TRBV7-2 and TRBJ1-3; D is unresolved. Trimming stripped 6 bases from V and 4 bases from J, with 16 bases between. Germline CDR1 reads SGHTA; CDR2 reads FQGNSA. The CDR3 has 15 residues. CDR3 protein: CASSPGPYLGNTIYF. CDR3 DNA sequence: TGTGCCAGCAGTCCCGGGCCGTATCTGGGAAACACCATATATTTT.

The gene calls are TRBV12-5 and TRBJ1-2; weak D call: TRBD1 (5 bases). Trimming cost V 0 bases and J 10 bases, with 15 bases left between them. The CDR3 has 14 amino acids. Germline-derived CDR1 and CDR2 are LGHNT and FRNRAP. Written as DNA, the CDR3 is TGTGCTAGTGGTTTGGTAGGTGGGGGACCACTCTACACCTTC. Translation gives CASGLVGGGPLYTF.